This T cell receptor beta chain was obtained from a study of shared clonotypes between healthy human individuals. From germline, CDR1 is SQVTM and CDR2 ANQGSEA. This CDR3 has 14 amino acids. The V and J ends lost 3 bases and 4 bases respectively, with 13 bases between them. Every subset's genomic DNA went evenly onto several immunoSEQ plates. Method: immunoSEQ multiplex PCR; TCRdb's copy keeps in-frame clones and lacks some. The data contain around 2.1 million clones, approximately 95% of them seen just once; the ten biggest clones take up roughly 0.13%. The source is a man aged 18-30 years in good health. Sequencing was carried out using naive CD4+ T cells sorted from blood. Subset meaning: CD45RA+ positively selected. The chain is built from TRBV29-1 and TRBJ1-5; possibly TRBD1 for D (5 bases). The CDR3 nucleotides are TGCAGCGTTGATGGGGGAAGTACGAATCAGCCCCAGCATTTT. It is translated as CSVDGGSTNQPQHF.